One and the same sample provided the 26 T cell receptor beta chains below, sequenced in a study of memory CD4+ T cells and cytomegalovirus serostatus (dated by TCRdb to between 2017 and 2020). Single viable CD3+CD4+CD8-CD45RO+ cells were sorted as memory CD4+ T cells on a FACSAria II. The library was built by means of the immunoSEQ multiplex PCR assay. The immuneACCESS repertoire file appears here via TCRdb, limited to in-frame rearrangements. These files lack a portion of the clones; in checked studies, under half of the deficit traces to unresolved V genes, and the cause of the others is not known. Within this sample are approximately 92,000 clones, with around 80% of them counted one time only. Around 3.6% of the sample rests with the top ten. The material sequenced was memory CD4+ T cells from blood. The source is an adult in good health and CMV-seropositive.

The rearrangement uses TRBV28 and TRBJ2-1; 9 nucleotides align to TRBD2. The germline gives CDR1 MDHEN, CDR2 SYDVKM. Trimming took 5 bases from V and 5 from J; bases not matched to a gene: 7. CDR3 size: 15 residues. CDR3 DNA sequence: TGTGCCAGCAGTCGTAGCGGGAGCGGGGACAATGAGCAGTTCTTC. Residues: CASSRSGSGDNEQFF.

This clone is medium-sized. The genes are TRBV28 and TRBJ2-5; D possibly matches TRBD1 or TRBD2 (5 bases each). This CDR3 comprises 14 residues. With 5 bases removed from V and 3 bases from J, the gap between germline ends came to 13 bases. Germline CDR1 is MDHEN and CDR2 is SYDVKM. CDR3 protein: CASSTGTLKETQYF. In DNA, the CDR3 is TGTGCCAGCAGTACTGGGACCTTAAAAGAGACCCAGTACTTC.

This clone was counted a single time. This sequence joins TRBV5-5 and TRBJ1-2, with a tentative D call TRBD1 (6 bases). The length of the CDR3 is 16 residues. Germline CDR1 is SGHKS and CDR2 is YYEKEE (reference sequence). V lost 4 bases, J lost 4 bases, and 20 bases lay in between. Written as DNA, the CDR3 is TGTGCCAGCAGCCGGCCTGGGGCAGGGGTTACCTATGGCTACACCTTC. Its protein product is CASSRPGAGVTYGYTF.

The chain uses TRBV6-1 and TRBJ2-7, with unresolved D. Germline CDR1 is MNHNS and CDR2 is SASEGT. The CDR3 loop spans 15 amino acids. V was pared by 5 bases and J by 2 bases, with 16 bases between. CDR3 sequence: CASSTLPGETYEQYF. Written as DNA, the CDR3 is TGTGCCAGCAGTACACTACCGGGCGAAACCTACGAGCAGTACTTC.

This clone has a handful of counts. This chain links TRBV5-1 with TRBJ1-2; TRBD1 might be the D (6 bases). Trimming removed 4 bases from V and 0 bases from J, with 13 bases in between. There are 15 residues in the CDR3. Germline CDR1 reads SGHRS; CDR2 reads YFSETQ. This CDR3 reads CASSSGQRPNYGYTF. The CDR3, as DNA: TGCGCCAGCAGCAGTGGACAGCGTCCTAACTATGGCTACACCTTC. Full variable domain (remainder filled in from reference TRBV5-1 and TRBJ1-2): KAGVTQTPRYLIKTRGQQVTLSCSPISGHRSVSWYQQTPGQGLQFLFEYFSETQRNKGNFPGRFSGRQFSNSRSEMNVSTLELGDSALYLCASSSGQRPNYGYTFGSGTRLTVV.

The chain carries TRBV4-1 and TRBJ2-1; 11 bases are a match to TRBD2. V gave up 4 bases and J gave up 8 bases; unmatched junction bases: 13. The CDR3 sequence is 17 residues long. Per germline, CDR1 MGHRA and CDR2 YSYEKL. This CDR3 is CASSLLPLAGGRDEQFF. In DNA form, the CDR3 reads TGCGCCAGCAGCCTGCTCCCATTAGCGGGAGGGCGCGATGAGCAGTTCTTC.

The V call is TRBV18, the J call TRBJ2-7; 9 nucleotides agree with TRBD2. CDR3 length: 14 amino acids. Germline V gives CDR1 KGHSH, CDR2 LQKENI. The V and J ends lost 4 bases and 5 bases, in that order; junction bases with no gene match: 6. The DNA for the CDR3 is TGTGCCAGCTCACTTGGACTAGCGCGTGACGAGCAGTACTTC. This encodes CASSLGLARDEQYF.

The chain is built from TRBV7-6 and TRBJ2-7, with D possibly matching TRBD2 (6 bases). Germline CDR1 and CDR2: SGHVS and FNYEAQ. V lost 1 base and J 5 bases, leaving 15 bases between the germline ends. The CDR3 loop spans 15 amino acids. CDR3 DNA sequence: TGTGCCAGCAGCTTAGAATTGGGGGGAGACGACGAGCAGTACTTC. It specifies CASSLELGGDDEQYF.

The chain uses TRBV7-2 and TRBJ1-5; D not certain. The ends were cut back, 2 bases at V and 0 bases at J, with 5 bases in the middle. The CDR3 runs to 14 residues. Looked up from germline, CDR1 is SGHTA and CDR2 is FQGNSA. In DNA, the CDR3 is TGTGCCAGCAGCTTAAGTAATAGCAATCAGCCCCAGCATTTT. This sequence encodes CASSLSNSNQPQHF.

A few counts support this clone. The CDR3 nucleotides are TGTGCCAGCAGCTCGGACAGGGGAATCGGGGAGCTGTTTTTT. It codes for CASSSDRGIGELFF. The V and J genes are TRBV5-4 and TRBJ2-2; TRBD1 agrees at 9 bases. Trimming at V came to 3 bases and at J to 7 bases, leaving 4 bases not matched to a gene. Germline V lookup: CDR1 SGHNT, CDR2 YYREEE (reference sequence). The CDR3 runs to 14 residues.

This chain uses TRBV5-1 with TRBJ2-5; D not resolved. The CDR3 runs to 16 residues. From germline, CDR1 is SGHRS and CDR2 YFSETQ. V lost 0 bases to trimming and J lost 5 bases, with 17 bases between them. The CDR3 region has the DNA TGCGCCAGCAGCTTGGGTGGAAAAGGATTCGTGGAGACCCAGTACTTC. Translated, it gives CASSLGGKGFVETQYF.

This clone came up a few times. The chain recombines TRBV19 with TRBJ2-7; D may be TRBD1 (6 bases). The V end lost 3 bases, the J end lost 5 bases, and 14 bases lay between the germline ends. CDR3 length: 14 residues. Per germline, CDR1 LNHDA and CDR2 SQIVND (reference sequence). CDR3 in amino acids: CASSIMGATHEQYF. The CDR3 nucleotides are TGTGCCAGTAGTATCATGGGGGCGACCCACGAGCAGTACTTC.

The V call is TRBV4-1, the J call TRBJ1-1; D possibly corresponds to TRBD1 (5 bases). The CDR3 contains 15 residues. V shed 1 base and J shed 0 bases, with 9 bases lying between them. Germline CDR1 and CDR2: MGHRA and YSYEKL. Here the CDR3 reads CASSQAYRLNTEAFF. CDR3 in DNA: TGCGCCAGCAGCCAAGCGTACAGGTTGAACACTGAAGCTTTCTTT.

The chain is built from TRBV5-1 and TRBJ2-1, with D possibly matching TRBD1 (6 bases). The V gene lost 4 bases and the J gene lost 12 bases, with 20 bases spanning the gap. The germline gives CDR1 SGHRS, CDR2 YFSETQ. The CDR3 consists of 14 residues. The CDR3 DNA is TGCGCCAGCAGCAGGGACACGCTCGTAGGGGCGCAGTTCTTC. Translation gives CASSRDTLVGAQFF. The full variable domain, its missing parts supplied by reference TRBV5-1 and TRBJ2-1, is KAGVTQTPRYLIKTRGQQVTLSCSPISGHRSVSWYQQTPGQGLQFLFEYFSETQRNKGNFPGRFSGRQFSNSRSEMNVSTLELGDSALYLCASSRDTLVGAQFFGPGTRLTVL.

This clone was seen more than once but under ten times. V gene TRBV29-1 combines with J gene TRBJ2-7; 14 positions match TRBD2. In germline, CDR1 is SQVTM, CDR2 ANQGSEA. The CDR3 loop spans 15 amino acids. The J segment lost 2 bases and the V segment lost 6 bases, leaving 6 bases of the junction unmatched. CDR3 bases: TGCAGCGTGACGGGACTAGCGGGAGTGACCTACGAGCAGTACTTC. The encoded protein is CSVTGLAGVTYEQYF.

This clone has just a few counts. V is TRBV29-1 and J is TRBJ2-3; 13 bases match TRBD2. The V gene's germline CDR1 is SQVTM and CDR2 ANQGSEA. Losses at the gene ends were 7 bases for V and 2 bases for J; bases not matched to a gene: 3. The CDR3 consists of 14 residues. CDR3 nucleotide sequence: TGCAGCGGCGGGACTAGCGGGAACACAGATACGCAGTATTTT. Translation: CSGGTSGNTDTQYF.

This chain links TRBV6-5 with TRBJ1-4; 7 positions match TRBD1. Trimming at V came to 2 bases and at J to 8 bases, leaving 8 bases not matched to a gene. Germline CDR1 reads MNHEY; CDR2 reads SVGAGI. This CDR3 has 15 residues. The CDR3 here is CASSYGTARREKLFF. The CDR3 bases are TGTGCCAGCAGTTACGGGACAGCCCGGAGGGAAAAACTGTTTTTT.

This clone was seen a single time. The chain uses TRBV18 and TRBJ2-3; 16 bases map to TRBD2. The CDR3 loop spans 14 amino acids. J gave up 6 bases and V 8 bases, and 2 bases lay outside the gene matches. Germline lookup yields CDR1 KGHSH and CDR2 LQKENI. The CDR3 DNA is TGTGCCAGCGTGGGACTAGCGGGAGGGGATACGCAGTATTTT. Translating gives CASVGLAGGDTQYF.

The chain couples TRBV5-6 to TRBJ2-7, with D unresolved. V was shortened by 1 base and J by 2 bases, with 10 bases between the two germline ends. The CDR3 contains 14 residues. Germline CDR1 SGHDT, CDR2 YYEEEE. CDR3 nucleotide sequence: TGTGCCAGCAGCTTGACCCACCAAACCTACGAGCAGTACTTC. This gives the protein CASSLTHQTYEQYF.

The genes are TRBV20-1 and TRBJ1-2; no reliable D call. Germline-derived CDR1 and CDR2 are DFQATT and SNEGSKA (reference sequence). V was cut by 3 bases and J by 8 bases, with 10 bases left in between. The CDR3 extends over 11 amino acids. The CDR3 loop is CSASLTRGYTF. CDR3 nucleotides: TGCAGTGCTAGCCTGACTCGGGGCTACACCTTC.

The rearrangement links TRBV7-2 to TRBJ2-5, with 13 positions matching TRBD2. Germline CDR1 and CDR2: SGHTA and FQGNSA. V lost 0 bases, J lost 5 bases, and 6 bases stayed unmatched. The CDR3 is 17 amino acids. CDR3 coding DNA: TGTGCCAGCAGCTTAGCGAGACTAGCGGGAGGACAGGAGACCCAGTACTTC. This gives the protein CASSLARLAGGQETQYF. Filled out from reference TRBV7-2 and TRBJ2-5, the complete variable domain reads GAGVSQSPSNKVTEKGKDVELRCDPISGHTALYWYRQSLGQGLEFLIYFQGNSAPDKSGLPSDRFSAERTGGSVSTLTIQRTQQEDSAVYLCASSLARLAGGQETQYFGPGTRLLVL.

The rearrangement joins TRBV7-2 to TRBJ2-7; 8 nucleotides agree with TRBD2. Looked up from germline, CDR1 is SGHTA and CDR2 is FQGNSA. CDR3 length: 15 residues. V lost 1 base to trimming and J lost 4 bases; unmatched junction nucleotides: 6. The chain's CDR3 is CASSLGSSGVYEQYF. CDR3 DNA sequence: TGTGCCAGCAGCTTAGGAAGTAGCGGGGTTTACGAGCAGTACTTC.

In this sample, this clone turned up a few times. The chain recombines TRBV7-2 with TRBJ1-4, with D uncertain. Germline V CDR1 and CDR2: SGHTA, FQGNSA. V gave up 1 base and J gave up 3 bases, with 6 bases separating them. This CDR3 spans 14 amino acids. DNA of the CDR3: TGTGCCAGCAGCTTAGGCTTGGCTAATGAAAAACTGTTTTTT. Its translation: CASSLGLANEKLFF.

J is TRBJ2-6 and V is TRBV29-1, with TRBD1 matching 10 bases. Germline CDR1 SQVTM, CDR2 ANQGSEA. The V gene end was trimmed by 5 bases and the J gene end by 4 bases; junction bases not matched to a gene: 2. CDR3 length: 14 residues. The CDR3 region has the DNA TGCAGCGTTAGACAGGGGGCCGGGGCCAACGTCCTGACTTTC. The encoded protein is CSVRQGAGANVLTF.

This clone has more than one count but fewer than ten. J is TRBJ2-7 and V is TRBV5-1, with TRBD1 matching 7 bases. This CDR3 has 15 amino acids. Looked up from germline, CDR1 is SGHRS and CDR2 is YFSETQ. After removal of 7 bases from V and 3 bases from J, the junction contained 13 bases not matched to a gene. The CDR3 loop is CASRPQGENFYEQYF. CDR3 sequence (DNA): TGCGCCAGCCGTCCTCAGGGGGAAAACTTCTACGAGCAGTACTTC.

This chain uses TRBV7-3 with TRBJ2-5; no clear D gene. The germline V gene encodes CDR1 SGHTA and CDR2 FQGTGA. The ends were cut back, 2 bases at V and 4 bases at J, with 8 bases in the middle. The CDR3 is 13 amino acids. CDR3 bases: TGTGCCAGCAGCTTATTCGAGCGAGAGACCCAGTACTTC. Translating gives CASSLFERETQYF.